These T cell receptor beta chains were read from a single sample in a study of technical replicates of blood from several donors. Assay: immunoSEQ multiplex PCR; the TCRdb copy retains only in-frame clones and omits some. The sample carries 80,000 to 100,000 clones, 95% recorded once. The sequencing sample was made of T cells isolated from PBMCs. Receptors originate from a human donor in good health. Each CDR3 is given with its conserved first and last residue. D genes are given only for firm matches. Size values are once, few and many counts, or a class for expanded clones, and some rows have none.

J,size,D,V,CDR3,DNA
TRBJ2-5,-,-,TRBV6-5,CASSYSGTSRVTQYF,TGTGCCAGCAGTTACTCTGGGACATCGCGAGTGACCCAGTACTTC
TRBJ1-5,-,TRBD1,TRBV18,CASSPQGAPSQPQHF,TGTGCCAGCTCACCACAGGGGGCGCCAAGTCAGCCCCAGCATTTT
TRBJ2-2,-,TRBD2,TRBV2,CASVTGAGANTGELFF,TGTGCCAGCGTAACCGGGGCGGGGGCGAACACCGGGGAGCTGTTTTTT
TRBJ1-2,-,-,TRBV29-1,CSYDRPPVLNYGYTF,TGCAGCTATGACAGACCACCGGTCCTTAACTATGGCTACACCTTC
TRBJ1-2,-,TRBD1,TRBV5-6,CASSDTGGGGYTF,TGTGCCAGCAGCGATACAGGGGGAGGCGGCTACACCTTC
TRBJ1-1,-,TRBD1,TRBV7-9,CASSWTGNTEAFF,TGTGCCAGCAGCTGGACAGGAAACACTGAAGCTTTCTTT
TRBJ2-7,once,-,TRBV7-6,CASSVESYEQYF,TGTGCCAGCAGCGTGGAGAGCTACGAGCAGTACTTC
TRBJ2-1,-,TRBD2,TRBV29-1,CSVKGLAGGGNEQFF,TGCAGCGTGAAGGGACTAGCGGGAGGAGGCAATGAGCAGTTCTTC
TRBJ2-3,-,-,TRBV5-4,CASSYGQNIREDTQYF,TGTGCCAGCAGCTATGGACAGAACATCAGAGAGGATACGCAGTATTTT
TRBJ2-7,-,TRBD2,TRBV27,CASSWTSGVNREQYF,TGTGCCAGCTCCTGGACTAGCGGGGTCAATCGCGAGCAGTACTTC
TRBJ1-1,-,-,TRBV5-1,CASSTTVVGTEAFF,TGCGCCAGCAGCACGACAGTTGTGGGAACTGAAGCTTTCTTT
TRBJ2-1,-,-,TRBV2,CASRGRPSTYNEQFF,TGTGCCAGCAGGGGGAGGCCTTCCACCTACAATGAGCAGTTCTTC
TRBJ2-4,-,TRBD2,TRBV7-9,CASSPRGGLPLAKNIQYF,TGTGCCAGCAGCCCCCGGGGAGGGCTTCCTTTAGCCAAAAACATTCAGTACTTC
TRBJ1-2,-,-,TRBV7-8,CASSPRLGQSNYGYTF,TGTGCCAGCAGCCCACGTCTCGGACAGTCCAACTATGGCTACACCTTC
TRBJ2-1,-,TRBD1,TRBV11-1,CASSSDRVARDEQFF,TGTGCCAGCAGCTCTGACAGGGTGGCTAGGGATGAGCAGTTCTTC
TRBJ1-2,-,TRBD1,TRBV5-1,CASSLGGTGAANYGYTF,TGCGCCAGCAGCTTGGGGGGGACAGGCGCCGCTAACTATGGCTACACCTTC
TRBJ1-5,-,-,TRBV5-1,CASSSTGRSNQPQHF,TGCGCCAGCAGCTCAACAGGTCGTAGCAATCAGCCCCAGCATTTT
TRBJ2-1,-,-,TRBV27,CASSLSTLSYNEQFF,TGTGCCAGCAGTTTATCCACGCTATCCTACAATGAGCAGTTCTTC
TRBJ1-1,-,-,TRBV2,CASLAAQYPMNTEAFF,TGTGCCAGCCTTGCGGCTCAATACCCAATGAACACTGAAGCTTTCTTT
TRBJ2-7,-,-,TRBV7-7,CASSLPSRVLEQYF,TGTGCCAGCAGCTTACCCTCCCGCGTTCTGGAGCAGTACTTC
TRBJ2-7,-,-,TRBV6-1,CASSDPLDEQYF,TGTGCCAGCAGTGATCCCCTCGACGAGCAGTACTTC
TRBJ2-5,once,TRBD1,TRBV5-1,CASSGPQGAPWETQYF,TGCGCCAGCAGTGGGCCGCAGGGGGCGCCATGGGAGACCCAGTACTTC